Listed below are T cell receptor beta chains from one sample, sequenced in a study of shared clonotypes between healthy human individuals. Measured with immunoSEQ multiplex PCR; TCRdb has only the in-frame clones, and not every one. The top ten clones hold 0.95% to 1.5% of a sample with about 1.5 million clones, roughly 95% of them seen once. The sequenced sample consisted of naive CD4+ T cells sorted from blood. The origin of the receptors is a man aged 30 to 39 in good health. Both conserved end residues are part of each CDR3. Fields, in order: J gene, V gene, CDR3 protein.

TRBJ2-7 TRBV6-5 CASSYVPTGGYEQYF
TRBJ2-6 TRBV18 CASSLQVSSGANVLTF
TRBJ2-5 TRBV7-9 CASSSNGQETQYF
TRBJ2-7 TRBV6-5 CASSPRLSIGQYF
TRBJ2-7 TRBV5-4 CASSPRRDPPYEQYF
TRBJ2-7 TRBV5-1 CASSLGRGTSGSSYEQYF
TRBJ2-5 TRBV10-2 CASRPGQAPGTQYF
TRBJ2-3 TRBV5-1 CASSLGQKITDTQYF
TRBJ2-5 TRBV5-1 CASSSPGGMGETQYF
TRBJ1-2 TRBV28 CASSSTDRAGYTF
TRBJ2-3 TRBV19 CASSIPASDTQYF
TRBJ2-5 TRBV7-9 CALSNQETQYF
TRBJ1-5 TRBV11-2 CASSTGTVQPQHF
TRBJ2-1 TRBV28 CASSLPPQHPKGQFF
TRBJ2-1 TRBV6-6 CAAHGVSNEQFF
TRBJ1-1 TRBV28 CASSGLPGQGSEAFF
TRBJ1-3 TRBV4-1 CASSQDRGRTGVSGNTIYF
TRBJ1-1 TRBV5-5 CASSLGPVGPAGAFF
TRBJ2-7 TRBV14 CASSLETGRMYEQYF
TRBJ1-5 TRBV6-1 CASSAGSTGNQPQHF
TRBJ2-2 TRBV9 CASSVVRDTGELFF
TRBJ2-7 TRBV14 CASSPRQVGEQYF
TRBJ2-5 TRBV7-2 CASSLGDRGHETQYF
TRBJ1-1 TRBV28 CAITSGAGTEAFF
TRBJ2-3 TRBV5-1 CASSLAKGTDTQYF
TRBJ1-2 TRBV28 CASSLRGSSGYTF
TRBJ2-7 TRBV6-1 CASSQTRVRSVEQYF
TRBJ2-6 TRBV4-3 CASSRPRGSGANVLTF